These 32 T cell receptor beta chains originate from one sample sequenced in a study of T cell responses to AZD1222 COVID-19 vaccine. Libraries were prepared by immunoSEQ multiplex PCR; TCRdb keeps only in-frame clonotypes and omits some of them. Of approximately 65,000 clones in the sample, more than 70% were seen once. This specimen was peripheral blood, taken on day 0 of AZD1222 vaccination. The receptors shown here come from an adult in good health.

The gene calls are TRBV28 and TRBJ2-5, with D perhaps being TRBD1 or TRBD2 (6 bases each). This CDR3 region has 14 residues. Germline assignment: CDR1 MDHEN and CDR2 SYDVKM. The V end was cut by 3 bases, the J end by 4 bases, with 12 bases between. DNA for the CDR3: TGTGCCAGCAGTTTGTCGGGGGCCCTAGAGACCCAGTACTTC. It is translated as CASSLSGALETQYF.

The table lists this clone with a few counts. The rearrangement joins TRBV2 to TRBJ2-1; D unclear. The ends were cut back, 6 bases at V and 2 bases at J, with 11 bases in the middle. The germline V gene encodes CDR1 SNHLY and CDR2 FYNNEI. The CDR3 is made up of 14 amino acids. The CDR3 reads CASSLSYAYNEQFF. The DNA of the CDR3 is TGTGCCAGCAGCCTTTCCTATGCCTACAATGAGCAGTTCTTC.

The rearrangement joins TRBV7-2 to TRBJ2-7, with 9 nucleotides matching TRBD2. From germline, CDR1 is SGHTA and CDR2 FQGNSA. The CDR3 runs 14 residues. The trim removed 1 base at V and 4 bases at J, leaving 2 bases unmatched. The CDR3 nucleotides are TGTGCCAGCAGCTTAGTAGCGGGGGTATACGAGCAGTACTTC. This translates into CASSLVAGVYEQYF.

This clone was seen a single time. The J gene is TRBJ2-4, the V gene TRBV7-9; D not certain. Trimming shortened V by 3 bases and J by 5 bases, and 5 bases separated the two germline ends. CDR3 length equals 12 residues. CDR1 and CDR2 from the germline V gene are SEHNR and FQNEAQ (reference sequence). The CDR3 bases are TGTGCCAGCAGCTTGACCGAAAACATTCAGTACTTC. Translation: CASSLTENIQYF.

The chain employs TRBV15 and TRBJ1-2, with unresolved D. V lost 0 bases and J 2 bases, leaving 13 bases between the germline ends. CDR3 length equals 16 residues. CDR1 and CDR2 from the germline V gene are LNHNV and YYDKDF (reference sequence). DNA of the CDR3: TGTGCCACCAGCAGAGATCTGATAGGAGCGAACTATGGCTACACCTTC. The encoded protein is CATSRDLIGANYGYTF.

The chain recombines TRBV7-2 with TRBJ2-3; D may be TRBD2 (6 bases). The CDR3 has 14 residues. The germline gives CDR1 SGHTA, CDR2 FQGNSA. Trimming cost V 5 bases and J 2 bases, with 11 bases left between them. The chain's CDR3 is CASSPRTNTDTQYF. The CDR3 DNA reads TGTGCCAGCAGCCCTCGGACTAACACAGATACGCAGTATTTT.

CDR3 residues: CASNQGAGTSYEQYF. CDR3 nucleotides: TGTGCCAGCAACCAAGGGGCAGGGACCTCCTACGAGCAGTACTTC. The chain couples TRBV7-2 to TRBJ2-7; D may correspond to TRBD1 or TRBD2 (5 bases each). Between the trimmed V and J ends, which lost 7 bases and 0 bases, there was a span of 16 bases. CDR3 size: 15 residues. Germline V gene data show CDR1 as SGHTA and CDR2 as FQGNSA.

V usage is TRBV27 and J usage is TRBJ2-3; D gene ambiguous. Trimming took off 7 bases at V and 6 bases at J, with 11 bases between the two ends. This CDR3 is built from 12 residues. The germline gives CDR1 MNHEY, CDR2 SMNVEV (reference sequence). CDR3 bases: TGTGCCAGCACGTCTGGGCTCGATACGCAGTATTTT. Its protein is CASTSGLDTQYF.

This CDR3 reads CASSGPGQGQNEQFF. The CDR3 DNA is TGTGCCAGCTCAGGTCCGGGACAGGGGCAGAATGAGCAGTTCTTC. The chain combines TRBV18 with TRBJ2-1; TRBD1 matches 10 bases. The germline V gene has CDR1 KGHSH and CDR2 LQKENI. The CDR3 runs 15 residues. The trim removed 5 bases at V and 7 bases at J, leaving 8 bases unmatched.

This chain connects TRBV18 to TRBJ1-2; D is uncertain. V was pared by 2 bases and J by 0 bases, with 16 bases between. CDR1 and CDR2 from the germline V gene are KGHSH and LQKENI. The CDR3 consists of 17 residues. The CDR3 DNA sequence: TGTGCCAGCTCACCATCACTTTCGGAATCGCCTAACTATGGCTACACCTTC. Protein product: CASSPSLSESPNYGYTF. The variable domain in full, completed from reference TRBV18 and TRBJ1-2, reads NAGVMQNPRHLVRRRGQEARLRCSPMKGHSHVYWYRQLPEEGLKFMVYLQKENIIDESGMPKERFSAEFPKEGPSILRIQQVVRGDSAAYFCASSPSLSESPNYGYTFGSGTRLTVV.

The CDR3 DNA reads TGTGCCAGCAGTCCCACAATTGGGGTCCGCACAGATACGCAGTATTTT. It yields the protein CASSPTIGVRTDTQYF. The J gene is TRBJ2-3, the V gene TRBV27; D call uncertain. The V end was cut by 5 bases, the J end by 1 base, with 16 bases between. The germline V gene encodes CDR1 MNHEY and CDR2 SMNVEV (reference sequence). This CDR3 contains 16 residues.

The chain carries TRBV19 and TRBJ1-2, with D uncertain. CDR1 is LNHDA, CDR2 SQIVND, per germline (reference sequence). Trimming left V 5 bases short and J 2 bases short, with 9 bases between. The CDR3 runs to 13 residues. The CDR3 nucleotides are TGTGCCAGTAGTCGGGCAGAAAACTATGGCTACACCTTC. Its protein product is CASSRAENYGYTF.

The rearrangement joins TRBV2 to TRBJ1-1; D is unclear. The CDR3 sequence is 15 residues long. Germline CDR1 and CDR2: SNHLY and FYNNEI. V was shortened by 3 bases and J by 0 bases, with 11 bases between the two germline ends. In nucleotides, the CDR3 is TGTGCCAGCAGTGATCTGGGTTCTATGAACACTGAAGCTTTCTTT. It translates to CASSDLGSMNTEAFF.

V usage is TRBV3-1 (or the pseudogene TRBV3-2) and J usage is TRBJ1-4; possibly TRBD1 for D (5 bases). CDR1 is LGHDT and CDR2 is YNNKEL in the germline V gene (reference sequence). This CDR3 is 14 amino acids long. Trimming shortened V by 4 bases and J by 7 bases, and 13 bases separated the two germline ends. The CDR3 bases are TGTGCCAGCAGCCGGTTGGGTACAGGTGAAAAACTGTTTTTT. Residues: CASSRLGTGEKLFF.

The gene calls are TRBV6-5 and TRBJ1-4; D unresolved. The germline V gene encodes CDR1 MNHEY and CDR2 SVGAGI. Trimming removed 2 bases from V and 0 bases from J, with 10 bases in between. The CDR3 runs to 16 residues. The CDR3, as DNA: TGTGCCAGCAGTTACGGCGTGGGAACAACTAATGAAAAACTGTTTTTT. This codes for CASSYGVGTTNEKLFF.

V usage is TRBV5-1 and J usage is TRBJ2-2; D not certain. The CDR3 totals 14 residues. CDR1 is SGHRS and CDR2 is YFSETQ in the germline V gene. V was clipped by 0 bases and J by 1 base, with 4 bases between them. The CDR3 region has the DNA TGCGCCAGCAGCTTGGGCGGGAACACCGGGGAGCTGTTTTTT. Translation gives CASSLGGNTGELFF.

A single count supports this clone. The chain employs TRBV28 and TRBJ1-2; 10 bases fit TRBD1. This CDR3 has 15 residues. CDR1 and CDR2 (germline): MDHEN, SYDVKM. The ends lost 3 bases at V and 8 bases at J; junction bases unmatched: 9. This CDR3 is CASSFPTGTGEGYTF. As DNA, the CDR3 is TGTGCCAGCAGTTTTCCCACCGGGACAGGGGAGGGCTACACCTTC.

The chain has TRBV19 and TRBJ1-2, with 10 bases matching TRBD1. Looked up from germline, CDR1 is LNHDA and CDR2 is SQIVND (reference sequence). V shed 7 bases and J 7 bases; nucleotides not matched to a gene: 9. The CDR3 is 14 amino acids. CDR3 sequence reads: CASISRDRGFGYTF. The CDR3 DNA reads TGTGCCAGTATCTCGCGGGACAGGGGTTTTGGCTACACCTTC.

V gene TRBV27 combines with J gene TRBJ2-1; D is ambiguous. Trimming shortened V by 4 bases and J by 8 bases, and 15 bases separated the two germline ends. Germline values: CDR1 MNHEY, CDR2 SMNVEV (reference sequence). CDR3 length equals 14 residues. The CDR3 DNA reads as TGTGCCAGCAGTTCCCCCATTAAGGTCCATGAGCAGTTCTTC. Its translation is CASSSPIKVHEQFF.

The chain recombines TRBV7-9 with TRBJ1-2, with a possible D match to TRBD1 (6 bases). This CDR3 is built from 15 residues. V dropped 6 bases and J dropped 5 bases, with 19 bases sitting between them. Germline V CDR1 and CDR2: SEHNR, FQNEAQ (reference sequence). CDR3 region: CASSYQPTGFYGYTF. The CDR3 DNA reads as TGTGCCAGCAGTTACCAACCGACAGGTTTTTATGGCTACACCTTC.

J is TRBJ2-5 and V is TRBV4-1; D remains ambiguous. With 0 bases removed from V and 1 base from J, the gap between germline ends came to 12 bases. This CDR3 comprises 16 residues. The germline CDR1 and CDR2 sequences are MGHRA and YSYEKL. The CDR3 DNA reads as TGCGCCAGCAGCCAAGAGTCGGATTGGGTCCAAGAGACCCAGTACTTC. Translating gives CASSQESDWVQETQYF.

This sequence joins TRBV2 and TRBJ2-1, with TRBD2 matching over 7 bases. This CDR3 contains 14 residues. Germline V gives CDR1 SNHLY, CDR2 FYNNEI. V trimming: 7 bases; J trimming: 5 bases; junction bases outside the gene matches: 8. Written as DNA, the CDR3 is TGTGCCAGCAATAGTCTAGCGGCCGACAATGAGCAGTTCTTC. Amino acids: CASNSLAADNEQFF.

The chain couples TRBV5-1 to TRBJ1-1; D is unresolved. Looked up from germline, CDR1 is SGHRS and CDR2 is YFSETQ. Trimming shortened V by 0 bases and J by 3 bases, and 3 bases separated the two germline ends. This CDR3 contains 12 residues. The CDR3 DNA sequence: TGCGCCAGCAGCTTGGTGGACACTGAAGCTTTCTTT. This sequence encodes CASSLVDTEAFF.

V is TRBV7-6 and J is TRBJ1-1; a possible D gene is TRBD1 (6 bases). Trimming shortened V by 5 bases and J by 0 bases, and 19 bases separated the two germline ends. Germline values: CDR1 SGHVS, CDR2 FNYEAQ. CDR3 length: 17 residues. The CDR3 sequence is CASSEQGGGVLNTEAFF. CDR3 DNA sequence: TGTGCCAGCAGCGAACAGGGCGGCGGGGTCTTGAACACTGAAGCTTTCTTT.

The gene calls are TRBV30 and TRBJ1-2, with 10 bases fitting TRBD1. V lost 2 bases and J lost 1; bases outside the gene matches: 4. Germline V CDR1 and CDR2: GTSNPN, SVGIG (reference sequence). The CDR3 extends over 15 amino acids. The CDR3 region is CAWSLTGGNNYGYTF. CDR3 nucleotides: TGTGCCTGGAGTCTGACAGGGGGCAATAACTATGGCTACACCTTC.

The chain is built from TRBV2 and TRBJ1-5, with 8 bases fitting TRBD1. Germline CDR1 and CDR2: SNHLY and FYNNEI. Losses at the gene ends were 7 bases for V and 8 bases for J; bases not matched to a gene: 4. This CDR3 is built from 12 residues. The CDR3 sequence: CASTGGPEPQHF. The CDR3 DNA follows: TGTGCCAGCACAGGGGGCCCGGAGCCCCAGCATTTT.

The V and J genes are TRBV9 and TRBJ1-2, with D perhaps TRBD1 (5 bases). CDR1 is SGDLS and CDR2 is YYNGEE in the germline V gene. Trimming took 4 bases from V and 6 from J, leaving 13 bases between them. This CDR3 comprises 13 residues. In nucleotides, the CDR3 is TGTGCCAGCAGCCTCGGGACCCTCGATGGCTACACCTTC. Protein sequence: CASSLGTLDGYTF.

Points on this clone: Since a much larger clone is just one base distant, this may be a read error. This sequence joins TRBV3-1 (or the pseudogene TRBV3-2) and TRBJ2-7; D is unclear. Germline-derived CDR1 and CDR2 are LGHDT and YNNKEL (reference sequence). Trimming left V 2 bases short and J 1 base short, with 0 bases between. There are 11 residues in the CDR3. The CDR3 loop is CASSQSYEQYF. The CDR3 nucleotides are TGTGCCAGCAGCCAATCCTACGAGCAGTACTTC.

This clone was found once. The chain employs TRBV1 and TRBJ2-5; TRBD2 reflects the table's D call only, with no check against the DNA. TRBV1 counts as a pseudogene. This CDR3 contains 17 residues. Here the CDR3 reads CTSSQEGRFCKRETQYF. In DNA, the CDR3 is TGCACCAGCAGCCAAGAAGGGAGGTTTTGTAAGCGAGAGACCCAGTACTTC.

V usage is TRBV12-3 or TRBV12-4 and J usage is TRBJ1-2; D is unclear. V was cut by 1 base and J by 4 bases, with 4 bases left in between. This CDR3 comprises 12 residues. CDR3 in DNA: TGTGCCAGCAGTTTAGGAGTCTATGGCTACACCTTC. Amino acids: CASSLGVYGYTF.

This rearrangement joins TRBV19 to TRBJ1-3, with D perhaps matching TRBD1 (5 bases). V lost 5 bases and J lost 3, with 17 bases in between. The CDR3 has 16 residues. CDR1 is LNHDA and CDR2 is SQIVND in the germline V gene (reference sequence). CDR3 nucleotide sequence: TGTGCCAGTAGTTCCGAGACAGATGAATTTGGAAACACCATATATTTT. This sequence encodes CASSSETDEFGNTIYF.

A few counts support this clone. The J gene is TRBJ2-3, the V gene TRBV9; the D gene could be TRBD1 or TRBD2 (6 bases each). V lost 0 bases and J 5 bases, leaving 13 bases between the germline ends. The germline gives CDR1 SGDLS, CDR2 YYNGEE. CDR3 length: 15 residues. The CDR3 spells CASSVGGGPVDTQYF. As DNA, the CDR3 is TGTGCCAGCAGCGTAGGAGGGGGGCCGGTAGATACGCAGTATTTT.